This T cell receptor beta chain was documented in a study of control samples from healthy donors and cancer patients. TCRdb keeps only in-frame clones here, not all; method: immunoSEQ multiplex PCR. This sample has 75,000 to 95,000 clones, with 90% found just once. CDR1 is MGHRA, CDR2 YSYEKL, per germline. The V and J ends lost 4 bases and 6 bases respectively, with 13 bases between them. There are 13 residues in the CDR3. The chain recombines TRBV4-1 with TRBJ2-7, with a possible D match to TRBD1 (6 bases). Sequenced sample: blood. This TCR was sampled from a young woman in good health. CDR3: CASSLRTEGEQYF. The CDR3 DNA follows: TGCGCCAGCAGCCTCCGGACAGAAGGCGAGCAGTACTTC.